The following is a T cell receptor (beta chain) sequence with its context. This sample is part of a study of cytomegalovirus exposure and HLA in healthy donors. Primers for the PCR totalled 60 Vbeta and 13 Jbeta. The table came from immunoSEQ multiplex PCR; TCRdb's copy has only in-frame clones and leaves some out. This sample carries around 120,000 clones, 65% to 80% of them seen once, and the ten largest clones take 2.7%. The V and J ends lost 0 bases and 7 bases respectively, with 16 bases between them. From germline, CDR1 is MNHNY and CDR2 SVGAGI (reference sequence). The CDR3 spans 16 residues. Sequencing was performed on PBMCs. The V gene is TRBV6-6, the J gene TRBJ1-5, with D possibly being TRBD1 (5 bases). This TCR was sampled from a woman in her thirties or forties in good health and CMV-seropositive. This CDR3 is CASSYSEAGRQQPQHF. The CDR3 DNA reads TGTGCCAGCAGTTACTCGGAGGCAGGGAGGCAACAGCCCCAGCATTTT.